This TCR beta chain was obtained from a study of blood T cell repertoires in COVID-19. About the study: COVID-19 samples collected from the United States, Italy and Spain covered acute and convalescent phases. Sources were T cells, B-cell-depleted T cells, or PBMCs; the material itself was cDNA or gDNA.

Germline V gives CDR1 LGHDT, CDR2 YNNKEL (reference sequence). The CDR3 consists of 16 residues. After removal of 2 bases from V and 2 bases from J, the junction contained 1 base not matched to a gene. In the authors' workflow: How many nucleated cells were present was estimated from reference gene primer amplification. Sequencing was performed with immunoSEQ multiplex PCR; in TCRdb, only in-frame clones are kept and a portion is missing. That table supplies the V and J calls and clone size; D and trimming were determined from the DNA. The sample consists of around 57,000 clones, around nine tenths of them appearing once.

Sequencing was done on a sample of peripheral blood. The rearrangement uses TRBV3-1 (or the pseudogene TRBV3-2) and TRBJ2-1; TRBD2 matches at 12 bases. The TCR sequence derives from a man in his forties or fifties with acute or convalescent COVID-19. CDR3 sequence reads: CASSQRLAGAYNEQFF. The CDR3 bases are TGTGCCAGCAGCCAACGACTAGCGGGAGCCTACAATGAGCAGTTCTTC.